This T cell receptor beta chain originates from a study of blood T cell repertoires in COVID-19. Study overall: Material from acute and convalescent COVID-19 was sourced from the United States, Italy and Spain. Nucleic acid was either cDNA or gDNA, and it came from T cells, B-cell-depleted T cells, or PBMCs.

In its sample, this clone was seen a few times. Germline lookup yields CDR1 SGDLS and CDR2 YYNGEE. CDR3 size: 11 residues. Trimming stripped 4 bases from V and 10 bases from J, with 9 bases between. How the authors handled the data: Reference gene primer amplification gave estimated nucleated cell counts. Profiled with immunoSEQ multiplex PCR; TCRdb holds only in-frame clones, not every one. That table is the source of V, J and clone size, and D and trimming were worked out from the DNA. The data contain 150,000 to 200,000 clones, about 90% of them singletons. The sample was peripheral blood. The receptor was isolated from a woman between 65 and 79 years old with acute or convalescent COVID-19. The J gene is TRBJ2-1, the V gene TRBV9; tentative D call: TRBD1 (6 bases). The CDR3 bases are TGTGCCAGCAGCCCAGGGGCCGAGCAGTTCTTC. Translated, it gives CASSPGAEQFF.